This record covers a single T cell receptor (beta chain). Its antigen is unknown. In TCRdb, the 5' RACE reads were re-called with MiXCR into one record per CDR3 protein. The table has 800,000 to 900,000 distinct CDR3 sequences, over 9.5% seen once; the top ten hold approximately 0.5%. The sample belongs to a study of CD8 T cells in ankylosing spondylitis. V lost 7 bases, J lost 6 bases, and 15 bases lay in between. CDR3 length equals 13 residues. Study outcomes and limitations: Seemingly characteristic of ankylosing spondylitis blood was a TCR beta motif consisting of several highly homologous variants. Prior literature has documented some motif variants in synovial fluid and blood from reactive arthritis.

This TCR was recovered from a male donor with ankylosing spondylitis. The chain joins TRBV12-3 or TRBV12-4 to TRBJ1-2; no clear D. Input material: blood, either unsorted or a sorted T cell fraction (not recorded which). The CDR3: CASTNQAYNGYTF. DNA for the CDR3: TGTGCCAGCACCAACCAGGCATATAATGGCTACACCTTC.